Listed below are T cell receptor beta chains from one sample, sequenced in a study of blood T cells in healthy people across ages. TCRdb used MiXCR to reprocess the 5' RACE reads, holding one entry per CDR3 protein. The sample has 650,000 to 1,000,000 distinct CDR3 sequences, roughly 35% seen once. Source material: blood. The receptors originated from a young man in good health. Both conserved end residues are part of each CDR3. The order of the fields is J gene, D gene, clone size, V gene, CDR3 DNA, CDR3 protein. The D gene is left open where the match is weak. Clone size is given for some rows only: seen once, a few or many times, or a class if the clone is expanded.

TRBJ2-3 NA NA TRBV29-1 TGCAGCGTTGAGGTCTTAAGTGCCTCGGACACAGATACGCAGTATTTT CSVEVLSASDTDTQYF
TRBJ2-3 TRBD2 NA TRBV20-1 TGCAGTGCCCAAGTCCTTGAACTAGCGGGGGGGCAATCAAGCACAGATACGCAGTATTTT CSAQVLELAGGQSSTDTQYF
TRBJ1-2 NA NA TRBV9 TGTGCCAGCAGCGACACCTTCTATGACTACACCTTC CASSDTFYDYTF
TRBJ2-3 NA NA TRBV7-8 TGTGCCTGCAGCTACAAAGCATGGGGTGATACGCAGTATTTT CACSYKAWGDTQYF
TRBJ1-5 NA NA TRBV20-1 TGCAGTGCTAGCAGGGGCCCCTCATTCAATCAGCCCCAGCATTTT CSASRGPSFNQPQHF
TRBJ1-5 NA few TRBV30 TGTGCCTGGAGTAGCACTAGTGGTGGTCAGCCCCAGCATTTT CAWSSTSGGQPQHF
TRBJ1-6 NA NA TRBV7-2 TGTGCCAGCAGCTTAGCCGGGGTTGGCAGAGCAAAACATTCACCCCTCCACTTT CASSLAGVGRAKHSPLHF
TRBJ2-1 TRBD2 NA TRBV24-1 TGTGCCACCAGTGGCCAACTAGCGGGGGGGGTCGATGAGCAGTTCTTC CATSGQLAGGVDEQFF
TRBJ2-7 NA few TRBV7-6 TGTGCCAGCAGCCCCCTATCGGGGTTAGCCTACGAGCAGTACTTC CASSPLSGLAYEQYF
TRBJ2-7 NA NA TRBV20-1 TGCAGTGCTAGAGTCGGAGCTTCCTACGAGCAGTACTTC CSARVGASYEQYF
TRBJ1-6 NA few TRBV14 TGTGCCAGCAGCCAACTTCAGGGGAAGAATTCACCCCTCCACTTT CASSQLQGKNSPLHF
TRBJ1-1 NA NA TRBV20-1 TGCAGTGCCGTCCCGGCTTCACCGAGAGACACTGAAGCTTTCTTT CSAVPASPRDTEAFF
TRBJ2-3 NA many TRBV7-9 TGTGCCAGCAGCCCTGGAGATCGTATTAGAGATACGCAGTATTTT CASSPGDRIRDTQYF
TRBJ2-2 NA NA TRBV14 TGTGCCAGCAGCCGCCATGGAACCGGGGAGCTGTTTTTT CASSRHGTGELFF
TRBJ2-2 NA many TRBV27 TGTGCCAGCAGTCCCACCCTCTTTGATGACGGGGAGCTGTTTTTT CASSPTLFDDGELFF
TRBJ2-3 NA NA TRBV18 TGTGCCAGCTCACCCACTCTCACAGATACGCAGTATTTT CASSPTLTDTQYF
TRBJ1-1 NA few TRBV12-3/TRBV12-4 TGTGCCAGCAGTTTCCGACAGAACACTGAAGCTTTCTTT CASSFRQNTEAFF
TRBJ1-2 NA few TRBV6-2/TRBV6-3 TGTGCCAGCATGACGGACACAAGCGGGGGCTACACCTTC CASMTDTSGGYTF
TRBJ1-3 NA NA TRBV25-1 TGTGCCAGCAGTGAATTTGGGGGGACTGGAAACACCATATATTTT CASSEFGGTGNTIYF
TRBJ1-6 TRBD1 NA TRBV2 TGTGCCAGCGGAACAGGGGGATATTCACCCCTCCACTTT CASGTGGYSPLHF
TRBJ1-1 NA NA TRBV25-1 TGTGCCAGCAGTGTTACACAGGGCAACACTGAAGCTTTCTTT CASSVTQGNTEAFF
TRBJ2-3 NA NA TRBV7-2 TGTGCCAGCAGCTTAGTCACGGGACACCCCCGCACAGATACGCAGTATTTT CASSLVTGHPRTDTQYF
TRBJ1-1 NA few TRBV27 TGTGCCAGCAGTTCCAGGGCAACAACTGAAGCTTTCTTT CASSSRATTEAFF
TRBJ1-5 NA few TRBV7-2 TGTGCCAGCAGCTCCCGGGACAACAATCAGCCCCAGCATTTT CASSSRDNNQPQHF
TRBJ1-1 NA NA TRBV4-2 TGTGCCAGTAGCCAAGTGCCAGTACAGGACCTGAACACTGAAGCTTTCTTT CASSQVPVQDLNTEAFF
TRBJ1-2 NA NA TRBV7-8 TGTGCCAGCAGCACCCAAGAGGGGCCGCCCTATGGCTACACCTTC CASSTQEGPPYGYTF
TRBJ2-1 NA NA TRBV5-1 TGCGCCAGCAGCCCGATGGGTGGGCAAGAGACCCAGTTCTTC CASSPMGGQETQFF
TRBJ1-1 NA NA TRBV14 TGTGCCAGCAGCCACGAGGAGCTGAACACTGAAGCTTTCTTT CASSHEELNTEAFF
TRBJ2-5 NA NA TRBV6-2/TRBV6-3 TGTGCCAGCAGTTACGGGCAAAGGGAGACCCAGTACTTC CASSYGQRETQYF
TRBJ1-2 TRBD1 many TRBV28 TGTGCCAGCAGTTCCGGGACAGCATATGGCTACACCTTC CASSSGTAYGYTF
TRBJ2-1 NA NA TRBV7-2 TGTGCCAGCAGCCCCGCGGCGAGTGGGGCCTACAATGAGCAGTTCTTC CASSPAASGAYNEQFF
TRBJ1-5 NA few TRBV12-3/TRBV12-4 TGTGCCAGCAGTTTCGGGGCAGGGGCAATTCGCAATCAGCCCCAGCATTTT CASSFGAGAIRNQPQHF
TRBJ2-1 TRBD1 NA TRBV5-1 TGCGCCAGCACCGTGGACAGGGGATCGAACGAGCAGTTCTTC CASTVDRGSNEQFF
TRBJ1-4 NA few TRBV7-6 TGTGCCAGCAGCTTATTCAGGGGTTGGAATGAAAAACTGTTTTTT CASSLFRGWNEKLFF
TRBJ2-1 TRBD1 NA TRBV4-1 TGCGCCAGCAGCCCGGGACAGGGGTATGTGTTCTTC CASSPGQGYVFF
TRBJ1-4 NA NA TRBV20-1 TGCAGTGCTAGAGGCAGGACAGACCACCTGGAAAAACTGTTTTTT CSARGRTDHLEKLFF
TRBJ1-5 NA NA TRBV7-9 TGTGCCAGCAGCACCTCGGACAGAAAAAATCAGCCCCAGCATTTT CASSTSDRKNQPQHF
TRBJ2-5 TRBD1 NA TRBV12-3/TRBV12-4 TGTGCCAGCAGTAGGACAGGGGATCGAGAGACCCAGTACTTC CASSRTGDRETQYF
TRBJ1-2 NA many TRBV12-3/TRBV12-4 TGTGCCAGCACCACGGGGGTTCACTATGGCTACACCTTC CASTTGVHYGYTF
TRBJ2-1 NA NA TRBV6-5 TGTGCCAGCAGCCGGGACGACCACAATGAGCAGTTCTTC CASSRDDHNEQFF
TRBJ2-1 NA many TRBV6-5 TGTGCCAGCAGTTACATTCAGCCTCAAAAGACCATACGTAGCCACAATGAGCAGTTCTTC CASSYIQPQKTIRSHNEQFF
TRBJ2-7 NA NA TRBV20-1 TGCAGTGCTACCCGGGACTCCTACGAGCAGTACTTC CSATRDSYEQYF
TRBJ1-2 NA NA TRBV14 TGTGCCAGCAGCCAAGATCGTGGAAGGGAGGTGCGCGGCTACACCTTC CASSQDRGREVRGYTF
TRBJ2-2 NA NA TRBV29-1 TGCAGCGTTGCAAAGGAGGGCACCGGGGAGCTGTTTTTT CSVAKEGTGELFF
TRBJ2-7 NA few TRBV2 TGTGCCAGCACTCAGACAGACGACAATGAGCAGTACTTC CASTQTDDNEQYF